The clone carrying this T cell receptor (beta chain) has only a few counts. Antigen specificity is unknown. This sample was taken from a study of somatic mutations in cytotoxic T cells in rheumatoid arthritis. The data were produced by immunoSEQ multiplex PCR, yet TCRdb's version contains in-frame clones alone and is incomplete. Of approximately 24,000 clones in the sample, 70% to 85% are singletons; the top ten hold around 10%. Study results and limitations: Levels of CD8+ T-cell clonality in rheumatoid arthritis patients were statistically indistinguishable from those seen in age-matched healthy controls, with no significant difference.

Sequenced material: CD8+ T cells sorted from blood. The sequence derives from a young woman in good health.

This CDR3 is CASTGWEGGIYEQYF. In DNA form, the CDR3 reads TGTGCCAGCACCGGGTGGGAGGGTGGAATTTACGAGCAGTACTTC. The V call is TRBV11-2, the J call TRBJ2-7, with TRBD2 matching 7 bases. Germline lookup yields CDR1 SGHAT and CDR2 FQNNGV. The CDR3 covers 15 residues. V lost 7 bases, J lost 4 bases, and 13 bases stayed unmatched.